A selection of T cell receptor beta chains follows, all from one sample in a study of response to subunit inactivated influenza vaccine. TCRdb re-called the RT-PCR reads through MiXCR, storing one row per CDR3 protein. Here the sample spans approximately 520,000 distinct CDR3 sequences, 15% to 20% being singletons. The material sequenced was CD4+ T cells sorted from PBMCs, taken about 23 months after vaccination. The receptors shown here come from a man aged 50 to 75 who received an inactivated influenza vaccine. Both conserved end residues are part of each CDR3. A D gene is named only where the DNA matches it firmly. Only some rows state a clone size, as once, few, many or a class for expanded clones.

length: 11; J: TRBJ2-7; D: TRBD2; size: few; V: TRBV7-8; DNA: TGTGCCAGCAGGCGGGAGTACGAGCAGTACTTC; CDR3: CASRREYEQYF
length: 15; J: TRBJ1-2; D: .; size: .; V: TRBV27; DNA: TGTGCCAGCAGTTTGGGGACGGATTCTAACTATGGCTACACCTTC; CDR3: CASSLGTDSNYGYTF
length: 12; J: TRBJ2-1; D: .; size: .; V: TRBV27; DNA: TGTGCCAGCAGTTCCCGGGGGGCAAAGCAGTTCTTC; CDR3: CASSSRGAKQFF
length: 13; J: TRBJ2-1; D: TRBD2; size: few; V: TRBV2; DNA: TGTGCCAGCAGAGATTCCGGGAGGAATGAGCAGTTCTTC; CDR3: CASRDSGRNEQFF
length: 13; J: TRBJ2-2; D: TRBD1; size: few; V: TRBV29-1; DNA: TGCAGCGTTGGGACAGGACAATACGGGGAGCTGTTTTTT; CDR3: CSVGTGQYGELFF
length: 15; J: TRBJ2-7; D: .; size: .; V: TRBV4-3; DNA: TGCGCCAGCAGCCAAGATACAAGGGGTGACTACGAGCAGTACTTC; CDR3: CASSQDTRGDYEQYF
length: 16; J: TRBJ2-3; D: .; size: .; V: TRBV10-3; DNA: TGTGCCACCTCGCCGGGGAGCTCTCTAAACACAGATACGCAGTATTTT; CDR3: CATSPGSSLNTDTQYF
length: 15; J: TRBJ2-7; D: TRBD2; size: many; V: TRBV7-9; DNA: TGTGCCAGCAGCCCAGGGACTAGCGGGACCAACGAGCAGTACTTC; CDR3: CASSPGTSGTNEQYF
length: 15; J: TRBJ2-3; D: .; size: few; V: TRBV9; DNA: TGTGCCAGCAGCGTAGGGCCCAGGGACACAGATACGCAGTATTTT; CDR3: CASSVGPRDTDTQYF
length: 17; J: TRBJ1-2; D: TRBD1; size: few; V: TRBV12-3/TRBV12-4; DNA: TGTGCCAGCAGTTTAGGACCTCGAAAAGACAGGGATGATGGCTACACCTTC; CDR3: CASSLGPRKDRDDGYTF
length: 14; J: TRBJ2-2; D: .; size: .; V: TRBV6-1; DNA: TGTGCCAGCAAGTCGAGGGGCGGCACCGGGGAGCTGTTTTTT; CDR3: CASKSRGGTGELFF
length: 13; J: TRBJ2-2; D: .; size: few; V: TRBV20-1; DNA: TGCAGTGCTAGAGTGGGGCCAAACGGGGAGCTGTTTTTT; CDR3: CSARVGPNGELFF
length: 15; J: TRBJ1-6; D: .; size: .; V: TRBV12-3/TRBV12-4; DNA: TGTGCCAGCAGTTTAGCCGGTCCGGATAATTCACCCCTCCACTTT; CDR3: CASSLAGPDNSPLHF
length: 14; J: TRBJ1-2; D: .; size: .; V: TRBV5-1; DNA: TGCGCCAGCAGCCTCAATCCGGGCGCGGAGGGCTACACCTTC; CDR3: CASSLNPGAEGYTF
length: 12; J: TRBJ2-3; D: .; size: .; V: TRBV7-9; DNA: TGTGCCAGCCTCCTAGGCACAGATACGCAGTATTTT; CDR3: CASLLGTDTQYF
length: 15; J: TRBJ1-5; D: .; size: .; V: TRBV4-2; DNA: TGTGCCAGCAGCCAAGGTGGGACGGCACCAGGGCCCCAGCATTTT; CDR3: CASSQGGTAPGPQHF
length: 15; J: TRBJ2-3; D: TRBD1; size: .; V: TRBV6-1; DNA: TGTGCCAGCAGGGACGCGGACAGGGAAACAGATACGCAGTATTTT; CDR3: CASRDADRETDTQYF